The T cell receptor (beta chain) under discussion was sequenced for a study of blood T cell repertoires in COVID-19. As processed by the authors: Quantification of nucleated cells was approximated via reference gene primer amplification. The assay was immunoSEQ multiplex PCR, and TCRdb's table has in-frame clones only and misses some. The V and J calls and clone size were taken over from that table, and D and trimming were inferred from the DNA. This sample has 200,000 or so clones; approximately 88% occur once, and the top ten carry under 4.5%. This CDR3 has 13 amino acids. V was clipped by 7 bases and J by 5 bases, with 11 bases between them. CDR1 KGHDR and CDR2 SFDVKD come from the germline V gene.

Specimen: PBMCs or T cells enriched from blood (not recorded which). The chain has TRBV24-1 and TRBJ1-5; the D gene is possibly TRBD1 (6 bases). This receptor was obtained from a woman in her twenties or thirties who had been exposed to COVID-19. For the CDR3, the DNA is TGTGCCACCAGCAGGGGAGGGGATCAGCCCCAGCATTTT. Protein sequence: CATSRGGDQPQHF.